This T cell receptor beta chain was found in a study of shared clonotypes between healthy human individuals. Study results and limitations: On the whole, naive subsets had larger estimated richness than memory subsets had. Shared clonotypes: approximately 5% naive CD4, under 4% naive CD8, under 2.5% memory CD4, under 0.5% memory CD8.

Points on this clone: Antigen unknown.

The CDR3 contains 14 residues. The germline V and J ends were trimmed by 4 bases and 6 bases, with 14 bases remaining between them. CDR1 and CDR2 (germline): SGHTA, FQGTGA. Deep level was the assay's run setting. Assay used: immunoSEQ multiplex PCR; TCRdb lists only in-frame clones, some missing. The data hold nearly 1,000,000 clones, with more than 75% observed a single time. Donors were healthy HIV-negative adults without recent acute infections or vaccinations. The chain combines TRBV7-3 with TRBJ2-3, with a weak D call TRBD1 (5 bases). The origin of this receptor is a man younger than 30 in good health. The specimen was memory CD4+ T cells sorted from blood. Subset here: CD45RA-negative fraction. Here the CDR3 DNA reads TGTGCCAGCAGCTCCGGACAAATAAGTGATACGCAGTATTTT. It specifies CASSSGQISDTQYF.